This T cell receptor (beta chain) originates from a study of blood T cells in healthy people across ages. At least ten counts were recorded for this clonotype. Its antigen remains unknown. Primed by a sample-barcoded 5' primer and a J-beta primer mix, a second PCR proceeded for roughly 7 to 11 cycles. A tag from a template-switch adaptor with 12 random nucleotides marked each cDNA molecule. TCRdb itself ran the 5' RACE reads through MiXCR, one entry per CDR3 protein. The sample has 600,000 to 800,000 distinct CDR3 sequences, around 52% seen once. Trimming left V 3 bases short and J 0 bases short, with 9 bases between. Germline V gene sequence: CDR1 SQVTM, CDR2 ANQGSEA. CDR3 length equals 13 residues. Whole-study results and caveats: The lack of PBMC sorting stopped any conclusive naive versus antigen-experienced comparison. Estimated diversity that came from one million T cells was considered an underestimate.

The authors extracted at least 5.5 micrograms of total RNA per sample. Sequencing was performed on blood. The source of this sequence is a woman of 80 years or more in good health. V and J are TRBV29-1 and TRBJ2-7; D remains unclear. In DNA form, the CDR3 reads TGCAGCGTTGACACCAAGAACTCCTACGAGCAGTACTTC. Translating it yields CSVDTKNSYEQYF.